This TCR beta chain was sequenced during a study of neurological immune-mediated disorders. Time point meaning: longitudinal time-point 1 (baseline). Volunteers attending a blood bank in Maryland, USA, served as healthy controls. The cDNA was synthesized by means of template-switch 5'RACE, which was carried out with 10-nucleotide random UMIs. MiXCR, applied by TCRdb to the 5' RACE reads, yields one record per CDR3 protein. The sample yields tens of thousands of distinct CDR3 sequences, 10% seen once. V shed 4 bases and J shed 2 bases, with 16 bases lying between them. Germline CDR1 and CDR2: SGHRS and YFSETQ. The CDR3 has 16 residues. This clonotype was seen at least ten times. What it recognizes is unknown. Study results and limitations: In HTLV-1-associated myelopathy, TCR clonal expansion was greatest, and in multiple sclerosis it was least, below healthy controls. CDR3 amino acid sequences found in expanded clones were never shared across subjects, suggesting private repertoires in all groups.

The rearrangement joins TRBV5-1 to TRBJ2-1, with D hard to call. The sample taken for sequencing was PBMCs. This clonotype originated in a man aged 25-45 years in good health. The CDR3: CASSEDPSGPYNEQFF. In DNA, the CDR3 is TGCGCCAGCAGCGAAGACCCCTCTGGCCCCTACAATGAGCAGTTCTTC.